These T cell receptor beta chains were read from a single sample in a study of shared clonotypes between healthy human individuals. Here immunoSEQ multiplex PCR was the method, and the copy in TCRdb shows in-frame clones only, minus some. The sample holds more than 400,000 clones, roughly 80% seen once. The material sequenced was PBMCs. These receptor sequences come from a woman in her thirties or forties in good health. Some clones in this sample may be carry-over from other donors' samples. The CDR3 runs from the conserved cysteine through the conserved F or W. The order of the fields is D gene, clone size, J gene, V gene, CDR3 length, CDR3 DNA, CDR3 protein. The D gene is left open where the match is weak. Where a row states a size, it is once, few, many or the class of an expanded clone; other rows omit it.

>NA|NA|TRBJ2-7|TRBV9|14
TGTGCCAGCAGCGTAGGAGAGGTCCTGGGCGAGCAGTACTTC
CASSVGEVLGEQYF
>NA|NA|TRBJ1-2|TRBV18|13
TGTGCCAGCTCGAGGGAGGTAGAGATGTCGGGCACCTTC
CASSREVEMSGTF
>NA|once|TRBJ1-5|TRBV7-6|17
TGTGCCAGCAGCTTAGGGACGGGGGCCCTAGACAATCAGCCCCAGCATTTT
CASSLGTGALDNQPQHF
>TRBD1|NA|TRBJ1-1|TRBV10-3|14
TGTGCCATCAGTAGACAGGGCCAGGGGACTGAAGCTTTCTTT
CAISRQGQGTEAFF
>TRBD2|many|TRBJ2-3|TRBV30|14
TGTGCCTCAACTCAGCGGGAGTCGCCAGATACGCAGTATTTT
CASTQRESPDTQYF
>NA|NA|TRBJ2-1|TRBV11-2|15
TGTGCCAGCAGCCGCCAGCCGGTAGGGCACAATGAGCAGTTCTTC
CASSRQPVGHNEQFF
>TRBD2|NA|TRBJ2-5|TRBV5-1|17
TGCGCCAGCAGCTTGGCCCCTTCTAGCGGGAGGTCTGAGACCCAGTACTTC
CASSLAPSSGRSETQYF
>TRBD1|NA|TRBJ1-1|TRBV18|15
TGTGCCAGCTCACCAACTGGGACAGGGAACACTGAAGCTTTCTTT
CASSPTGTGNTEAFF
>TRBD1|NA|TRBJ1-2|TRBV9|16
TGTGCCAGCAGCCCCCCCCTCACAGGGGGTAGCTATGGCTACACCTTC
CASSPPLTGGSYGYTF
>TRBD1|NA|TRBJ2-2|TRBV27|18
TGTGCCAGCAGTTTATTCGGGACAGGGTTTGCGGACACCGGGGAGCTGTTTTTT
CASSLFGTGFADTGELFF
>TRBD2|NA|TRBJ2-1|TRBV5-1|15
TGCGCCAGCAGCCCTAGCGGGAGGGACTACAATGAGCAGTTCTTC
CASSPSGRDYNEQFF
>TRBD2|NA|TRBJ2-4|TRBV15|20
TGTGCCACCAGCAGGTCCACGGGACTAGCGGGAGGGCCAGCCAAAAACATTCAGTACTTC
CATSRSTGLAGGPAKNIQYF
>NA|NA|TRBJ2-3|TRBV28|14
TGTGCCAGCAGTGTAAAGCGTCTCACAGATACGCAGTATTTT
CASSVKRLTDTQYF
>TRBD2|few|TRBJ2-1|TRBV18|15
TGTGCCAGCTCACCACCTACTAGCGGGAGGGGTGAGCAGTTCTTC
CASSPPTSGRGEQFF
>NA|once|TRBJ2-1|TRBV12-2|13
TGTGCAAGTCGCTTAGTCGCCTTCAATGAGCAGTTCTTC
CASRLVAFNEQFF
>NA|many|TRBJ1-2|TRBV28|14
TGTGCCAGCTATTCCGGGACGCCGAACTATGGCTACACCTTC
CASYSGTPNYGYTF
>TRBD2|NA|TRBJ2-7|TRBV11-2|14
TGTGCCAGCAGCCTGACTAGCGGGTTCTACGAGCAGTACTTC
CASSLTSGFYEQYF
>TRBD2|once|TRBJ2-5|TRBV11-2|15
TGTGCCAGCAGCTTCCGGACTAGCGGTATGGAGACCCAGTACTTC
CASSFRTSGMETQYF
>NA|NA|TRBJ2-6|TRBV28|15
TGTGCCAGCACCCTCGGAGGCTCTGGGGCCAACGTCCTGACTTTC
CASTLGGSGANVLTF
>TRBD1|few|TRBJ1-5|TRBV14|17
TGTGCCAGCAGCCAACGAACAGGGGCACCTAGCAATCAGCCCCAGCATTTT
CASSQRTGAPSNQPQHF
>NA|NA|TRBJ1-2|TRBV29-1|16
TGCAGCGTTGAAGAAATCCAGGATCTAGCTAACTATGGCTACACCTTC
CSVEEIQDLANYGYTF
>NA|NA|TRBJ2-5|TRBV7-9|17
TGTGCCAGCAGCTTATTCACTCCGGACCCCAGAGGAGAGACCCAGTACTTC
CASSLFTPDPRGETQYF
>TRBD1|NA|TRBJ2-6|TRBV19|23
TGTGCCAGTAGCTCTAACCCCCCGGGACAGGGAAGAAGTGTTGTAGCTGGGGCCAACGTCCTGACTTTC
CASSSNPPGQGRSVVAGANVLTF
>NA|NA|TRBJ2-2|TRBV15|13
TGTGCCACCAGCAGAGAAAAGGAAGGGGAGCTGTTTTTT
CATSREKEGELFF
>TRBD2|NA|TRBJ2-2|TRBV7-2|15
TGTGCCAGCAGAATGACTAGCGGGAGCGCCGGGGAGCTGTTTTTT
CASRMTSGSAGELFF
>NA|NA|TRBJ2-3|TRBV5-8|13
TGTGCCAGCAGCTTACGAAGCGGTGATACGCAGTATTTT
CASSLRSGDTQYF
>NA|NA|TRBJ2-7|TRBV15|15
TGTGCCACCAGCAGAGACCCGGGGTCGGGCTACGAGCAGTACTTC
CATSRDPGSGYEQYF
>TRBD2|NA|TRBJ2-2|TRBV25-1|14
TGTGCCAGCAGAAGCGGGAGTGACACCGGGGAGCTGTTTTTT
CASRSGSDTGELFF
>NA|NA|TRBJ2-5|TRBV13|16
TGTGCCAGCAGCTTAGGCGGCCAGGGTTCAAGGGTGACCCAGTACTTC
CASSLGGQGSRVTQYF
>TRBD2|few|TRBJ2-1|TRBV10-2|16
TGCGCCAGCAGGCTAAGCGGGGGCTTCTCCTACAATGAGCAGTTCTTC
CASRLSGGFSYNEQFF
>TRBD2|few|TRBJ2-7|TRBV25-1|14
TGTGCCAGTACCGGGACTAGCGCATCCTACGAGCAGTACTTC
CASTGTSASYEQYF
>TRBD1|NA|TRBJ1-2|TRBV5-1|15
TGCGCCAGCAGCCCAGGGACAGGGGGTAACTATGGCTACACCTTC
CASSPGTGGNYGYTF
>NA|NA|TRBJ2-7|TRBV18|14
TGTGCCAGCTCACCCAACCCGAAGGGGAACGAGCAGTACTTC
CASSPNPKGNEQYF
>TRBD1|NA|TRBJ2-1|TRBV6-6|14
TGTGCCAGCAGTCGGACAGGGGGCGCGGGGGAGCAGTTCTTC
CASSRTGGAGEQFF
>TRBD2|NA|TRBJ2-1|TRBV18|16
TGTGCCAGCTCACCATTCCCTAGCGGGAGTGGAAATGAGCAGTTCTTC
CASSPFPSGSGNEQFF
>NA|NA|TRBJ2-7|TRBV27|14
TGTGCCAGCAGTTCTATAGCGGCCTCCTACGAGCAGTACTTC
CASSSIAASYEQYF
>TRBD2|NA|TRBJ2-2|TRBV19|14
TGTGCCAGTAGTAACGGGAGGAGAACCGGGGAGCTGTTTTTT
CASSNGRRTGELFF
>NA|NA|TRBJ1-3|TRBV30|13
TGTGCCTGGACGGGGAACTCTGGAAACACCATATATTTT
CAWTGNSGNTIYF
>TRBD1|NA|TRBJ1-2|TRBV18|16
TGTGCCAGCTCACCGATGTCAGGGGGCATGGACTATGGCTACACCTTC
CASSPMSGGMDYGYTF
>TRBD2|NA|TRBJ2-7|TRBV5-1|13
TGCGCCAGCTCAGTAGCGGGATCCACCGAGCAGTACTTC
CASSVAGSTEQYF
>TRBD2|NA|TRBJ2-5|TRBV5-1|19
TGCGCCAGCAGCTTGGAAGGGTTGAAAATGCGGGAGGGCCAGGAGACCCAGTACTTC
CASSLEGLKMREGQETQYF
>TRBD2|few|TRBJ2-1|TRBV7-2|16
TGTGCCAGCAGCTTAGACCCTAGCGGGAGTACCTATGAGCAGTTCTTC
CASSLDPSGSTYEQFF
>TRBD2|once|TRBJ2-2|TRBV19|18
TGTGCCAGTAGTGTCCCTCTGGCGGGAGGGACGAACACCGGGGAGCTGTTTTTT
CASSVPLAGGTNTGELFF
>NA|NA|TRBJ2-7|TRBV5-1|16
TGCGCCAGCAGCTTGGCCCCGACAGGTGACGGGTACGAGCAGTACTTC
CASSLAPTGDGYEQYF
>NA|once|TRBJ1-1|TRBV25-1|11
TGTGCCAGCCTCGGGAGGGCTGAAGCTTTCTTT
CASLGRAEAFF
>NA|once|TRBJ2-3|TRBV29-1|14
TGCAGCGTTGAAGCTCGACTTAACACAGATACGCAGTATTTT
CSVEARLNTDTQYF